This TCR beta chain was sequenced in a study of blood T cell repertoires in COVID-19 (dated by TCRdb to the early 2020s). As for the study more broadly: The collaborator samples originated in the United States, Italy and Spain and spanned the acute and convalescent phases of COVID-19. The prospective study material was composed of cDNA or gDNA derived from T cells, B-cell-depleted T cells, or PBMCs. Deeply sampled blood TCRbeta repertoires from subjects exposed to, actively infected with, or recovered from COVID-19 were included in the dataset. The repertoires were released in a freely available public database intended as a resource for research on the immune response to SARS-CoV-2. The samples were drawn from the first 160 participants of the ongoing ImmuneRACE study and from 1,254 subjects provided by 6 global collaborators. A de-identified subject ID, COVID-19 status, age in years and sex were almost always included in the sample metadata. Where HLA class I and class II types were available, the types were taken from metadata supplied by the sample provider, not from assay-based typing. Paper-wide results and their limitations: The quantity of clinical and demographic metadata differed by source and by participant and was supplied without curation.

The immunoSEQ Assay, a bias-controlled multiplex PCR, was used to amplify TCRbeta CDR3 regions from genomic DNA. As for the original processing: The number of nucleated cells in each sample was estimated by amplification of reference gene primers within the assay. To quantify the absolute abundance of each unique TCRbeta CDR3 rearrangement, sequence reads were collapsed and filtered. For each sample, productive Simpson clonality was calculated by taking the square root of Simpson's diversity index across productive rearrangements. TCRdb's version of the immuneACCESS table is confined to in-frame rearrangements and falls short of the full clone set. An unresolved V gene accounts for under half of the shortfall where checked; the remainder is of unknown origin. That table gives V, J and clone size, and the DNA gave D and trimming. Here the sample has around 150,000 clones; 70% to 90% occur a single time. The ten largest clones take up roughly a tenth of the sample.

The collaborating institutions used their own protocols to collect whole blood in K2EDTA tubes. For TCRbeta analysis, collaborator samples were shipped as frozen whole blood, as isolated PBMCs, or as DNA extracted from either sample type. Remarks on this clone: The target of this receptor is not known. Base qualities are not at hand, and no much larger clone is one base apart.

CDR3 length: 13 amino acids, cysteine to phenylalanine. The read is trimmed to its CDR3 DNA, 39 bases read in frame from base 1. V loses 7 bases of germline sequence and J loses 3 bases, and the interval between the two ends is 12 bases. The germline V gene encodes CDR1 SQVTM and CDR2 ANQGSEA. The sequencing input was peripheral blood. The sequence links TRBV29-1 to TRBJ1-4, with TRBD1 perhaps the D gene, on 5 matching bases. The clonotype comes from a human donor in a cohort sampled during active COVID-19. The DNA sequence is TGCAGCGGCTGGACAAGTCCTAATGAAAAACTGTTTTTT. Its protein reads: CSGWTSPNEKLFF.